What follows is one T cell receptor (beta chain) and its context. Its antigen is unknown. This sample is drawn from a study of CD8+ T cells in alopecia areata. Study information: Dosing with tofacitinib proceeded for 6 to 18 months, followed by 6 months off drug. Study-wide points: Normal scalp had lower clonality than lesional scalp, with alopecia totalis/universalis lesions showing this most strongly. Expanded CD8+ clones among the top 100, and scalp clonality, were significantly decreased by tofacitinib.

Following RNA extraction, reverse transcription yielded cDNA that acted as the sequencing template. Data came from immunoSEQ multiplex PCR; TCRdb stores just in-frame clones and leaves some out. The table has some 200,000 clones, about 58% seen once. The treatment is: oral pan-JAK inhibitor, 5-10 mg twice daily. Peripheral blood and lesional scalp punch biopsies were taken from alopecia areata patients. The J segment lost 0 bases and the V segment lost 2 bases, leaving 8 bases of the junction unmatched. Germline V gene sequence: CDR1 SQVTM, CDR2 ANQGSEA. The CDR3 runs 17 residues. Specimen: CD4+ T cells sorted from blood, collected at week 4, from a patient treated with tofacitinib. This receptor was identified in a human donor with alopecia areata. The rearrangement joins TRBV29-1 to TRBJ2-2, with 8 bases that match TRBD1. CDR3 region: CSVESLLTGANTGELFF. The DNA of the CDR3 is TGCAGCGTTGAATCACTTCTGACAGGGGCGAACACCGGGGAGCTGTTTTTT.